The T cell receptor beta chain described here comes from a study of OX40 agonist ivuxolimab in advanced cancers. CDR1 and CDR2 from the germline V gene are SGHVS and FQNEAQ. The ends were cut back, 5 bases at V and 1 base at J, with 14 bases in the middle. The CDR3 extends over 15 amino acids. Generated by immunoSEQ multiplex PCR, the TCRdb table keeps only in-frame clones and is missing some. The sample includes tens of thousands of clones, 85% to 90% of them seen just once. The chain recombines TRBV7-8 with TRBJ1-1; no clear D gene. Here the sequenced sample was CD4+ or CD8+ T cells sorted from blood, taken in a trial of the OX40 agonist ivuxolimab. The origin of this receptor is an adult with an advanced solid tumor such as melanoma, head and neck, liver or kidney cancer. CDR3: CASSTPGQRNTEAFF. CDR3 coding DNA: TGTGCCAGCAGCACCCCCGGGCAGAGGAACACTGAAGCTTTCTTT.